These 28 T cell receptor beta chains were all obtained from the same sample, sequenced in a study of blood T cell repertoires in COVID-19. The protocol was immunoSEQ multiplex PCR, while the TCRdb copy is restricted to in-frame clones and leaves out a portion. The table shows a few hundred thousand clones, with approximately 87% occurring only once. Sequenced sample: PBMCs or T cells enriched from blood (not recorded which). These receptors came from a woman in her forties who had recovered from COVID-19.

The CDR3 loop reads CASSGGLVGEQFF. CDR3 DNA: TGTGCCAGTAGTGGCGGACTAGTCGGTGAGCAGTTCTTC. The chain is built from TRBV19 and TRBJ2-1; 7 bases match TRBD2. CDR3 length: 13 amino acids. The J segment lost 9 bases and the V segment lost 5 bases, leaving 7 bases of the junction unmatched. CDR1 and CDR2 from the germline V gene are LNHDA and SQIVND (reference sequence).

V is TRBV20-1 and J is TRBJ2-7, with 10 positions matching TRBD2. Germline CDR1 is DFQATT and CDR2 is SNEGSKA (reference sequence). The CDR3 has 15 amino acids. The trim removed 3 bases at V and 5 bases at J, leaving 10 bases unmatched. CDR3 coding DNA: TGCAGTGCTAGTTCCCCAAGCGGGAGGGCCGACGAGCAGTACTTC. Its translation: CSASSPSGRADEQYF.

V is TRBV12-3 or TRBV12-4 and J is TRBJ1-1; 7 bases match TRBD1. After removal of 5 bases from V and 8 bases from J, the junction contained 8 bases not matched to a gene. The CDR3 length is 13 residues. The DNA for the CDR3 is TGTGCCAGCAGTGCACCTACAGGGGCAGAAGCTTTCTTT. This encodes CASSAPTGAEAFF.

The V and J genes are TRBV19 and TRBJ1-2; possible D gene TRBD1, 6 bases. V dropped 6 bases and J dropped 0 bases, with 20 bases sitting between them. The CDR3 contains 17 residues. The germline CDR1 and CDR2 sequences are LNHDA and SQIVND (reference sequence). CDR3 amino acids: CASSRAGARRSNYGYTF. The CDR3 DNA reads as TGTGCCAGTAGCCGGGCAGGGGCACGTCGATCTAACTATGGCTACACCTTC.

The gene calls are TRBV6-2 or TRBV6-3 and TRBJ2-7; possible D gene TRBD2, 6 bases. The ends were cut back, 0 bases at V and 2 bases at J, with 14 bases in the middle. CDR3 length: 16 amino acids. The V gene's germline CDR1 is MNHEY and CDR2 SVGEGT. The CDR3 region is CASSYSLGGIPYEQYF. DNA for the CDR3: TGTGCCAGCAGTTACTCCCTCGGAGGGATCCCCTACGAGCAGTACTTC.

The chain couples TRBV7-2 to TRBJ2-7; D ambiguous. CDR3 size: 14 residues. The V gene lost 2 bases and the J gene lost 2 bases, with 10 bases spanning the gap. From germline, CDR1 is SGHTA and CDR2 FQGNSA. The chain's CDR3 is CASSLMGVAYEQYF. CDR3 nucleotide sequence: TGTGCCAGCAGCTTAATGGGCGTCGCCTACGAGCAGTACTTC.

V is TRBV3-1 (or the pseudogene TRBV3-2) and J is TRBJ2-7; possibly TRBD1 for D (8 bases). Germline values: CDR1 LGHDT, CDR2 YNNKEL (reference sequence). Trimming removed 3 bases at V and 3 bases at J, with 24 bases between. The CDR3 consists of 18 residues. DNA of the CDR3: TGTGCCAGCAGCCACCAGGGGGCTGGCGCGGGGGAACTCTACGAGCAGTACTTC. It translates to CASSHQGAGAGELYEQYF.

The rearrangement uses TRBV6-5 and TRBJ2-1; 11 bases fit TRBD2. Germline assignment: CDR1 MNHEY and CDR2 SVGAGI. The CDR3 runs to 13 residues. Germline trimming cut 6 bases from V and 9 bases from J; bases unmatched to any gene: 4. The CDR3 nucleotides read TGTGCCAGCAGGACTAGCGGGATTCCTGAGCAGTTCTTC. Amino acid sequence: CASRTSGIPEQFF.

The CDR3 loop reads CASSIMRASLTGELFF. CDR3 coding DNA: TGTGCCAGTAGTATAATGCGGGCTAGCTTAACCGGGGAGCTGTTTTTT. J is TRBJ2-2 and V is TRBV19; D is perhaps TRBD2 (5 bases). This CDR3 spans 16 amino acids. V dropped 2 bases and J dropped 5 bases, with 15 bases sitting between them. CDR1 LNHDA and CDR2 SQIVND come from the germline V gene (reference sequence). Complete variable domain (other parts from reference TRBV19 and TRBJ2-2): DGGITQSPKYLFRKEGQNVTLSCEQNLNHDAMYWYRQDPGQGLRLIYYSQIVNDFQKGDIAEGYSVSREKKESFPLTVTSAQKNPTAFYLCASSIMRASLTGELFFGEGSRLTVL.

The rearrangement uses TRBV6-2 or TRBV6-3 and TRBJ1-1; D unclear. Germline V gene sequence: CDR1 MNHEY, CDR2 SVGEGT. V lost 1 base and J lost 5, with 11 bases in between. CDR3 length equals 14 residues. The CDR3 here is CASSYLISGTEAFF. CDR3 bases: TGTGCCAGCAGTTACTTGATTAGCGGGACTGAAGCTTTCTTT.

The chain couples TRBV7-8 to TRBJ1-2, with 8 positions matching TRBD1. The V gene end was trimmed by 5 bases and the J gene end by 2 bases; junction bases not matched to a gene: 7. The germline V gene encodes CDR1 SGHVS and CDR2 FQNEAQ. The CDR3 totals 15 residues. The CDR3 DNA reads TGTGCCAGCAGCCTTGCACCAGGGGGCAACTATGGCTACACCTTC. As protein: CASSLAPGGNYGYTF.

This sequence joins TRBV29-1 and TRBJ2-7, with D hard to call. Germline-derived CDR1 and CDR2 are SQVTM and ANQGSEA. Between the trimmed V and J ends, which lost 4 bases and 0 bases, there was a span of 7 bases. The CDR3 is 12 amino acids. CDR3 residues: CSVVHGSYEQYF. DNA for the CDR3: TGCAGCGTTGTTCACGGCTCCTACGAGCAGTACTTC.

The chain has TRBV5-4 and TRBJ2-1; D remains unclear. V gave up 0 bases and J gave up 4 bases, with 11 bases separating them. The CDR3 totals 15 residues. Germline V lookup: CDR1 SGHNT, CDR2 YYREEE (reference sequence). CDR3 region: CASSLEEFWYNEQFF. Written as DNA, the CDR3 is TGTGCCAGCAGCTTGGAAGAGTTTTGGTACAATGAGCAGTTCTTC.

V gene TRBV15 combines with J gene TRBJ2-2; D may be TRBD1 (6 bases). The V end was cut by 1 base, the J end by 5 bases, with 8 bases between. Germline V gene lookup returns CDR1 LNHNV and CDR2 YYDKDF (reference sequence). The CDR3 extends over 14 amino acids. The CDR3 DNA reads as TGTGCCACCAGCAGAGGACAGGTTACCGGGGAGCTGTTTTTT. Translating gives CATSRGQVTGELFF.

The chain employs TRBV25-1 and TRBJ2-5; no clear D gene. This CDR3 has 13 amino acids. V lost 1 base, J lost 5 bases, and 8 bases lay in between. CDR1 MGHDK and CDR2 SYGVNS come from the germline V gene. The CDR3 sequence is CASSESSEETQYF. The CDR3 nucleotides are TGTGCCAGCAGTGAATCAAGTGAGGAGACCCAGTACTTC.

This sequence joins TRBV6-2 or TRBV6-3 and TRBJ1-5, with TRBD1 matching 8 bases. Germline values: CDR1 MNHEY, CDR2 SVGEGT. V lost 5 bases and J lost 1; bases outside the gene matches: 7. This CDR3 contains 16 residues. This CDR3 reads CASSDPGGWSNQPQHF. The CDR3 DNA follows: TGTGCCAGCAGTGATCCAGGGGGCTGGAGCAATCAGCCCCAGCATTTT.

This chain connects TRBV6-5 to TRBJ1-1; 8 positions agree with TRBD1. Looked up from germline, CDR1 is MNHEY and CDR2 is SVGAGI. Germline trimming cut 2 bases from V and 5 bases from J; bases unmatched to any gene: 4. This CDR3 is 14 amino acids long. In DNA form, the CDR3 reads TGTGCCAGCAGTTACCGAACAGGGGGAACTGAAGCTTTCTTT. This gives the protein CASSYRTGGTEAFF.

This clone was seen once. The rearrangement joins TRBV4-2 to TRBJ2-1; no clear D. There are 15 residues in the CDR3. V shed 0 bases and J shed 6 bases, with 12 bases lying between them. Per the germline V gene, CDR1 is LGHNA and CDR2 is YNFKEQ. CDR3 loop: CASSQDLSASNEQFF. The CDR3 DNA sequence: TGTGCCAGCAGCCAAGATCTCAGCGCGAGCAATGAGCAGTTCTTC.

The CDR3 DNA is TGTGCCAGTAATAGGGCAGGGGAGAACTATGGCTACACCTTC. This sequence encodes CASNRAGENYGYTF. V and J are TRBV19 and TRBJ1-2; TRBD1 might be the D (6 bases). V lost 7 bases to trimming and J lost 2 bases, with 14 bases between them. The CDR3 is made up of 14 amino acids. The germline V gene encodes CDR1 LNHDA and CDR2 SQIVND (reference sequence).

V usage is TRBV19 and J usage is TRBJ2-1; 11 nucleotides align to TRBD2. Trimming removed 2 bases from V and 3 bases from J; junction bases left unmatched: 6. There are 17 residues in the CDR3. Looked up from germline, CDR1 is LNHDA and CDR2 is SQIVND (reference sequence). The CDR3 region is CASSITGTSGSYNEQFF. The DNA of the CDR3 is TGTGCCAGTAGTATAACCGGGACTAGCGGAAGCTACAATGAGCAGTTCTTC.

V and J are TRBV13 and TRBJ1-2; D unclear. V lost 9 bases and J lost 1, with 12 bases in between. The CDR3 covers 13 residues. Looked up from germline, CDR1 is PRHDT and CDR2 is FYEKMQ (reference sequence). The CDR3 protein is CASTERINYGYTF. The CDR3, as DNA: TGTGCCAGTACCGAGAGAATTAACTATGGCTACACCTTC.

The chain links TRBV27 to TRBJ2-7, with 8 bases that match TRBD1. V dropped 5 bases and J dropped 1; count of bases not matched to a gene: 13. The CDR3 runs 17 residues. Looked up from germline, CDR1 is MNHEY and CDR2 is SMNVEV (reference sequence). The CDR3 loop is CASSLRVGTGLSYEQYF. CDR3 bases: TGTGCCAGCAGTCTAAGGGTCGGGACAGGACTATCCTACGAGCAGTACTTC.

The genes are TRBV29-1 and TRBJ1-5; no clear D. The V and J ends lost 4 bases and 0 bases respectively, with 7 bases between them. CDR1 is SQVTM and CDR2 is ANQGSEA in the germline V gene. The CDR3 contains 13 residues. The CDR3 is CSVGENSNQPQHF. The CDR3 nucleotides are TGCAGCGTTGGGGAGAATAGCAATCAGCCCCAGCATTTT.

V gene TRBV18 combines with J gene TRBJ2-3; no definite D call. The CDR3 has 13 residues. Germline values: CDR1 KGHSH, CDR2 LQKENI. Trimming removed 3 bases at V and 4 bases at J, with 8 bases between. The CDR3: CASSPAGADTQYF. The CDR3 coding sequence is TGTGCCAGCTCACCTGCCGGTGCAGATACGCAGTATTTT. The full variable domain, with the rest looked up from reference TRBV18 and TRBJ2-3, is NAGVMQNPRHLVRRRGQEARLRCSPMKGHSHVYWYRQLPEEGLKFMVYLQKENIIDESGMPKERFSAEFPKEGPSILRIQQVVRGDSAAYFCASSPAGADTQYFGPGTRLTVL.

The sample holds one count of this clone. The V gene is TRBV5-6, the J gene TRBJ1-2; 8 positions match TRBD1. V was pared by 4 bases and J by 8 bases, with 7 bases of the junction left unmatched. Germline V CDR1 and CDR2: SGHDT, YYEEEE. The CDR3 contains 13 residues. The CDR3 DNA is TGTGCCAGCAGCCCGGGGACAGGACCAGGCTACACCTTC. Translated: CASSPGTGPGYTF. The variable domain in full, with the rest retrieved from reference TRBV5-6 and TRBJ1-2, is DAGVTQSPTHLIKTRGQQVTLRCSPKSGHDTVSWYQQALGQGPQFIFQYYEEEERQRGNFPDRFSGHQFPNYSSELNVNALLLGDSALYLCASSPGTGPGYTFGSGTRLTVV.

This clone has only one observation. The rearrangement links TRBV30 to TRBJ2-1; TRBD2 is a possible D gene (6 bases). CDR1 and CDR2 from the germline V gene are GTSNPN and SVGIG (reference sequence). The V and J ends lost 0 bases and 4 bases respectively, with 10 bases between them. The CDR3 runs to 14 residues. In nucleotides, the CDR3 is TGTGCCTGGAGTGTAAGTCTAGCGTACAATGAGCAGTTCTTC. Translated, it gives CAWSVSLAYNEQFF.

The gene calls are TRBV19 and TRBJ1-1, with D possibly matching TRBD1 (6 bases). This CDR3 is 13 amino acids long. CDR1 is LNHDA, CDR2 SQIVND, per germline (reference sequence). The V and J ends lost 5 bases and 7 bases respectively, with 14 bases between them. The CDR3 region has the DNA TGTGCCAGTAGTGCTGACAGGTTGGATGAAGCTTTCTTT. It specifies CASSADRLDEAFF.

This clone was counted a few times. V and J are TRBV4-1 and TRBJ2-1; 11 bases align to TRBD2. J gave up 6 bases and V 4 bases, and 5 bases lay outside the gene matches. The germline V gene has CDR1 MGHRA and CDR2 YSYEKL. CDR3 length: 15 amino acids. The CDR3 is CASSLSGRGSNEQFF. CDR3 coding DNA: TGCGCCAGCAGCCTTAGCGGGAGGGGGAGCAATGAGCAGTTCTTC.